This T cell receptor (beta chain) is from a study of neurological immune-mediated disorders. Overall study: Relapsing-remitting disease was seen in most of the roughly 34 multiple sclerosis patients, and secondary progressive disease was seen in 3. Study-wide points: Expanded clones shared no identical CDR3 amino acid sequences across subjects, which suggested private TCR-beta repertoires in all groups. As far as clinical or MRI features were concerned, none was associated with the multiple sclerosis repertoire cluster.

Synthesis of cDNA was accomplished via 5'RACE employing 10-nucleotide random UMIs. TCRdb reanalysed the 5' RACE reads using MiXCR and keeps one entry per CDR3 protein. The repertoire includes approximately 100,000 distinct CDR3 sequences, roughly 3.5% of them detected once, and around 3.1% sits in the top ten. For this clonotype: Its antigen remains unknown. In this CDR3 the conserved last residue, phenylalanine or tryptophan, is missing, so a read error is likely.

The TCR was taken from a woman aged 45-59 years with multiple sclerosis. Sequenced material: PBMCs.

CDR3 in DNA: TGTGCCAGCAGCTTAGGCGAGCAGTACAAC. It yields the protein CASSLGEQYN. V gene TRBV7-4 combines with J gene TRBJ2-7; D is ambiguous. The germline V gene encodes CDR1 SGHVT and CDR2 SQSDAQ. The CDR3 extends over 10 amino acids. V was shortened by 1 base and J by 6 bases, with 1 base between the two germline ends.